The T cell receptor beta chain under discussion was sequenced for a study of T-cell memory formation after mild COVID-19. General study results and limits: Researchers report contracting CD4+ clones mostly in CM and EM, with CD8+ clones in EMRA. Day 15 to 85 contracting clones showed balanced CD4/CD8; day 15 to 37 expanders favored CD4+.

Only a few counts were recorded for this clonotype. Its antigen is undetermined. 5'RACE with constant-segment primers yielded barcoded, UMI-tagged TCR alpha and TCR beta cDNA libraries. In TCRdb, the 5' RACE reads were re-called with MiXCR into one record per CDR3 protein. The sample contains about 260,000 distinct CDR3 sequences, approximately 8.4% of which appear only once. Sample: PBMCs or a T cell subset sorted from them (not recorded which). The clonotype originates from a man between 18 and 35 years old who had mild COVID-19 (a few samples of this study predate the infection). Cell type and time point are not known.

The CDR3 sequence is CASSGPGGPPDTQYF. For the CDR3, the DNA is TGTGCCAGCAGCGGGCCGGGGGGGCCGCCAGATACGCAGTATTTT. The chain uses TRBV6-2 or TRBV6-3 and TRBJ2-3; 8 positions match TRBD2. Trimming took 6 bases from V and 4 from J; bases not matched to a gene: 9. The CDR3 is 15 residues long. The germline V gene has CDR1 MNHEY and CDR2 SVGEGT.